This T cell receptor (beta chain) was sequenced during a study of regulatory and conventional T cells in RAG deficiency. The study's findings and limits: Shorter CDR3s in all patient subsets; >75% Treg-Tconv overlap in Omenn.

Comments on this clone: What it binds is unknown.

Generated by immunoSEQ multiplex PCR, the TCRdb table keeps only in-frame clones and is missing some. The sample lists thousands of clones, around 82% seen once, with roughly a third in the top ten. Germline V gene data show CDR1 as LNHDA and CDR2 as SQIVND (reference sequence). There are 11 residues in the CDR3. Between the trimmed V and J ends, which lost 7 bases and 4 bases, there was a span of 7 bases. A further study also used this sample, focusing on regulatory T cells. That report notes: The primer mix had 52 TRBV and 13 TRBJ primers.

This sequence originates from a human donor in good health. The chain has TRBV19 and TRBJ1-1; D not certain. The material sequenced was CD8+ T cells sorted from blood. CDR3 DNA sequence: TGTGCCAGTATGGGTAGCACTGAAGCTTTCTTT. Amino acids: CASMGSTEAFF.